The clone carrying this T cell receptor (beta chain) was observed a few times. Naive, central memory, regulatory and stem cell-like memory cells within the CD4+ compartment were sorted using CD45RO/CCR7/CD25/CD127/CD95/CD27. These data are taken from a study of beta chain features in type 1 diabetes. About the research overall: Investigators examined some 110,000,000 sorted cells across all samples.

This CDR3 has 13 amino acids. Trimming removed 2 bases at V and 1 base at J, with 7 bases between. Germline V gene sequence: CDR1 SGHDT, CDR2 YYEEEE. TCRB transcripts that were expressed got sequenced, as all of the isolated RNA had been reverse transcribed. Here immunoSEQ multiplex PCR was the method, and the copy in TCRdb shows in-frame clones only, minus some. The sample includes 120,000 to 150,000 clones, 9.7% of them seen just once. The specimen was central memory CD4+ T cells from blood. This TCR derives from a woman between 40 and 50 years old in good health. The gene calls are TRBV5-6 and TRBJ2-7; possibly TRBD1 for D (5 bases). Written as DNA, the CDR3 is TGTGCCAGCAGCTTAAGACAGTCCTACGAGCAGTACTTC. Residues: CASSLRQSYEQYF.